In this sample, the clone carrying this T cell receptor beta chain turned up a few times. The target antigen is unknown. The germline CDR1 and CDR2 sequences are DFQATT and SNEGSKA (reference sequence). The CDR3 loop spans 15 amino acids. MiXCR was run by TCRdb on the 5' RACE reads, yielding one entry per CDR3 protein. Of over 70,000 distinct CDR3 sequences listed, approximately 7.5% are singletons. The record originates from a study of T cells after yellow fever vaccination. Notes on the study in general: Subsequent to the booster, the majority of primary-vaccination clones reappeared (around 95% CD4, approximately 85% CD8).

This sample comprised CD8+ T cells sorted from PBMCs, obtained on the day of the yellow fever booster vaccination. This sequence originates from a man aged 25 to 45 who received the YFV17D yellow fever vaccine. The J gene is TRBJ2-1, the V gene TRBV20-1; 9 bases are a match to TRBD2. In DNA, the CDR3 is TGCAGCCAGAGGCGAGCGGGGGGCTCCTACAATGAGCAGTTCTTC. Translated, it gives CSQRRAGGSYNEQFF.